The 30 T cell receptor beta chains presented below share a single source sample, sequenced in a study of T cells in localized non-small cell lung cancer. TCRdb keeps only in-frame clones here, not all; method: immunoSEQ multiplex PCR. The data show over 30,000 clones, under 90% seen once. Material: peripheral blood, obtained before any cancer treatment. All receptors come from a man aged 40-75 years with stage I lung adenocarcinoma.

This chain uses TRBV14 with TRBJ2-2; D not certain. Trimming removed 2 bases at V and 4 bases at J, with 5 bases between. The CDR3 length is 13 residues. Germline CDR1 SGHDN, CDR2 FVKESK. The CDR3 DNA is TGTGCCAGCAGCCAATCGGGCACCGGGGAGCTGTTTTTT. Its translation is CASSQSGTGELFF.

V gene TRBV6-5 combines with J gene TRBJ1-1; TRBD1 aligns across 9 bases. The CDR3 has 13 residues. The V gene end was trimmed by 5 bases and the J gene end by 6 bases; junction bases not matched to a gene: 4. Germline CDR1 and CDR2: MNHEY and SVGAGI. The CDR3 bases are TGTGCCAGCAGTATACAGGGGGCTTCTGAAGCTTTCTTT. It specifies CASSIQGASEAFF.

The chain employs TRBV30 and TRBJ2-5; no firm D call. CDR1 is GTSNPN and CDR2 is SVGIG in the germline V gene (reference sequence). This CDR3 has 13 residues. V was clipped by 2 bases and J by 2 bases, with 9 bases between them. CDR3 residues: CAWSIGVQETQYF. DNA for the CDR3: TGTGCCTGGAGTATTGGGGTTCAAGAGACCCAGTACTTC.

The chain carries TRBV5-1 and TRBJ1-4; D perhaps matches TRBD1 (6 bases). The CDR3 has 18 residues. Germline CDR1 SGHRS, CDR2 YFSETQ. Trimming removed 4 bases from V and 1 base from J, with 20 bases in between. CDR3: CASSLGTPGTKTNEKLFF. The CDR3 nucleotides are TGCGCCAGCAGCCTTGGAACCCCCGGGACAAAAACTAATGAAAAACTGTTTTTT.

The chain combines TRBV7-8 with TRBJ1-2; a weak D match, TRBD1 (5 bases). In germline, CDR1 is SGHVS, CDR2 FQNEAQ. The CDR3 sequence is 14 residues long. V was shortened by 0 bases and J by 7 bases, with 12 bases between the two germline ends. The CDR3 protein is CASSLAGRQGGYTF. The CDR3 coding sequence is TGTGCCAGCAGCTTAGCGGGCAGGCAGGGTGGCTACACCTTC.

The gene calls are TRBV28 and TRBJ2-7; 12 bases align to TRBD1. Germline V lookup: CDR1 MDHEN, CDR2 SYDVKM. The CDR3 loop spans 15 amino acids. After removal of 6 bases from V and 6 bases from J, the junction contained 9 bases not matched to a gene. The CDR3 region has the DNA TGTGCCAGCAGAACCACTGGGACAGGGGGCGGCGAGCAGTACTTC. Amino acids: CASRTTGTGGGEQYF. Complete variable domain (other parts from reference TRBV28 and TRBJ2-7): DVKVTQSSRYLVKRTGEKVFLECVQDMDHENMFWYRQDPGLGLRLIYFSYDVKMKEKGDIPEGYSVSREKKERFSLILESASTNQTSMYLCASRTTGTGGGEQYFGPGTRLTVT.

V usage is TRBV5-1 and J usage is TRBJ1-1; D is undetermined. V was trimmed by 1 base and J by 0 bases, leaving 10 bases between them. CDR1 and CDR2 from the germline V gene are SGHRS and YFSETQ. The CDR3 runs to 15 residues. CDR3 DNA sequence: TGCGCCAGCAGCTTGAGTACAGACTTGAACACTGAAGCTTTCTTT. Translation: CASSLSTDLNTEAFF. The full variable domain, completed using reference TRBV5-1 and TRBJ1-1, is KAGVTQTPRYLIKTRGQQVTLSCSPISGHRSVSWYQQTPGQGLQFLFEYFSETQRNKGNFPGRFSGRQFSNSRSEMNVSTLELGDSALYLCASSLSTDLNTEAFFGQGTRLTVV.

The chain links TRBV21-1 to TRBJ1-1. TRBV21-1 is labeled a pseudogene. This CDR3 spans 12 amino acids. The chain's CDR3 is CASKPPYTEAFF. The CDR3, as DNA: TGTGCCAGCAAACCGCCTTACACTGAAGCTTTCTTT.

The CDR3 region has the DNA TGTGCCAGTAGTATTTACAATAGCAATCAGCCCCAGCATTTT. It encodes CASSIYNSNQPQHF. This chain links TRBV19 with TRBJ1-5; D is uncertain. V shed 3 bases and J shed 0 bases, with 6 bases lying between them. Germline CDR1 reads LNHDA; CDR2 reads SQIVND (reference sequence). The CDR3 contains 14 residues.

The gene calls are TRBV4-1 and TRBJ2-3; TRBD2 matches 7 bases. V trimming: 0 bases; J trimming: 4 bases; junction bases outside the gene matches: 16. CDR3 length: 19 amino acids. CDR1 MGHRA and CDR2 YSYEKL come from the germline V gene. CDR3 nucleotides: TGCGCCAGCAGCCAAGATCTTCCCCGACTAGCATCATTGGCAGATACGCAGTATTTT. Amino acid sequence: CASSQDLPRLASLADTQYF.

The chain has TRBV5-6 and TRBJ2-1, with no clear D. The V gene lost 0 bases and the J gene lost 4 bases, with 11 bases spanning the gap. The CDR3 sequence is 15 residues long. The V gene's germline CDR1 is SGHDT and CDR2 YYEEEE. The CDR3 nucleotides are TGTGCCAGCAGCTTGGTGGCAGTAGGTTACAATGAGCAGTTCTTC. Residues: CASSLVAVGYNEQFF.

DNA for the CDR3: TGTGCCAGCAGCTTCTTCAGTGCAGACACCGGGGAGCTGTTTTTT. Protein: CASSFFSADTGELFF. The chain combines TRBV5-6 with TRBJ2-2; D call uncertain. Deletions cut 2 bases from V and 3 bases from J, with 11 bases between. The germline V gene encodes CDR1 SGHDT and CDR2 YYEEEE. CDR3 length: 15 amino acids.

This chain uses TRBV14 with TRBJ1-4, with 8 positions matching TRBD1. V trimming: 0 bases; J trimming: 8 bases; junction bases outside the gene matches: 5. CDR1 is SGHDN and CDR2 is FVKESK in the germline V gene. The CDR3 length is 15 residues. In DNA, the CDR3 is TGTGCCAGCAGCCAAGAGGACAGGGTGGGCGAAAAACTGTTTTTT. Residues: CASSQEDRVGEKLFF. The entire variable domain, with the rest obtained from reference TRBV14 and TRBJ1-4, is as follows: EAGVTQFPSHSVIEKGQTVTLRCDPISGHDNLYWYRRVMGKEIKFLLHFVKESKQDESGMPNNRFLAERTGGTYSTLKVQPAELEDSGVYFCASSQEDRVGEKLFFGSGTQLSVL.

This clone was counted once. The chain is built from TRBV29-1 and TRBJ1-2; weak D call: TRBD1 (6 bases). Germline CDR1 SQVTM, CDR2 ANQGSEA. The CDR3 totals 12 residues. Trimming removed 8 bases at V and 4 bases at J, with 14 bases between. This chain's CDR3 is CSTGRGAYGYTF. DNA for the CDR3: TGCAGCACCGGAAGGGGGGCCTATGGCTACACCTTC.

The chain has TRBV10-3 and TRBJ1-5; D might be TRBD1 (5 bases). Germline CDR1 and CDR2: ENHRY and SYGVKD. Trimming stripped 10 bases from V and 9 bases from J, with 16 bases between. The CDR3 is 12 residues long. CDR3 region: CATVRGEAPQHF. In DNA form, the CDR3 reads TGTGCCACTGTCCGGGGGGAAGCGCCCCAGCATTTT.

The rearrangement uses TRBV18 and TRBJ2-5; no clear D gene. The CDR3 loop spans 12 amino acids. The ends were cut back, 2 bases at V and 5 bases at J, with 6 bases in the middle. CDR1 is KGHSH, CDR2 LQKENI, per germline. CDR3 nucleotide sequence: TGTGCCAGCTCACCAGATTTGGAGACCCAGTACTTC. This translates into CASSPDLETQYF. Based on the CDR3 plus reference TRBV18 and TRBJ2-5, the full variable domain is NAGVMQNPRHLVRRRGQEARLRCSPMKGHSHVYWYRQLPEEGLKFMVYLQKENIIDESGMPKERFSAEFPKEGPSILRIQQVVRGDSAAYFCASSPDLETQYFGPGTRLLVL.

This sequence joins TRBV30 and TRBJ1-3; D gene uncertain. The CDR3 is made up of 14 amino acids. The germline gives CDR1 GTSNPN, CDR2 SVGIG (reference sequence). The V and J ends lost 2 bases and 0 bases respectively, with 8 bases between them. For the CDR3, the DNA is TGTGCCTGGAGTATGGGTAACTCTGGAAACACCATATATTTT. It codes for CAWSMGNSGNTIYF.

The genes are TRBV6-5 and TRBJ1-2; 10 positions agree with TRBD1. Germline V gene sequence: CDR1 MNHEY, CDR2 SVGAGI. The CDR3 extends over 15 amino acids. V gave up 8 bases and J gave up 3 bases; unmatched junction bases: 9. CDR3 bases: TGTGCCAGCCGGCAGCGCGGGACAGGGGACTATGGCTACACCTTC. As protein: CASRQRGTGDYGYTF.

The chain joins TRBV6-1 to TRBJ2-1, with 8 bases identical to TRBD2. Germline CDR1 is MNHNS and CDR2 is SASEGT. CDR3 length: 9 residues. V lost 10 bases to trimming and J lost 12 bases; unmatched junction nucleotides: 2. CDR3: CATGGGQFF. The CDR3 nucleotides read TGTGCCACCGGGGGGGGGCAGTTCTTC.

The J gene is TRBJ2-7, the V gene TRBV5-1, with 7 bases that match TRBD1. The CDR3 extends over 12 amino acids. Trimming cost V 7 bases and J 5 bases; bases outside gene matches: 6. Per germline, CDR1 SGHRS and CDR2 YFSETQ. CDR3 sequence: CASGFTGDEQYF. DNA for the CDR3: TGCGCCAGCGGATTTACAGGGGACGAGCAGTACTTC.

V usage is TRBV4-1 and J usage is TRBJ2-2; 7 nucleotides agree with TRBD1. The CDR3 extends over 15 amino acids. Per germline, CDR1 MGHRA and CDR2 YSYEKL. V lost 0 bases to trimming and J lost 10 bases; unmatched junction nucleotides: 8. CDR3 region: CASSQDETGKPELFF. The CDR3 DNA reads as TGCGCCAGCAGCCAAGATGAGACAGGGAAGCCGGAGCTGTTTTTT.

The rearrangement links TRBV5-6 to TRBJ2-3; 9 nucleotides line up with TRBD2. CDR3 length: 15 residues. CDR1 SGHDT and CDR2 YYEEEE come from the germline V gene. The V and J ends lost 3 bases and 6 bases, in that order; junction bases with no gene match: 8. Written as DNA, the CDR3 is TGTGCCAGCAGCTGGGGGACTAGCAGGAGGGATACGCAGTATTTT. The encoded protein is CASSWGTSRRDTQYF.

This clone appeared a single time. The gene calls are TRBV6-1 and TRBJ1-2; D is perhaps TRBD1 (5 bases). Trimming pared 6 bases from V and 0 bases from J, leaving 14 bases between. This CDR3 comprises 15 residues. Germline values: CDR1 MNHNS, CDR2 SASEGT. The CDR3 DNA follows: TGTGCCAGCAGGCCCCGGGACGCCTCTAACTATGGCTACACCTTC. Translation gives CASRPRDASNYGYTF.

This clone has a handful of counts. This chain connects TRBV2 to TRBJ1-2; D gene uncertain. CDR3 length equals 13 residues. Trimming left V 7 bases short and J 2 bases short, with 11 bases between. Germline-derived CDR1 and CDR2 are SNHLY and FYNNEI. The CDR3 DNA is TGTGCCAGCAAAGGAGGCGAAAACTATGGCTACACCTTC. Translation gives CASKGGENYGYTF.

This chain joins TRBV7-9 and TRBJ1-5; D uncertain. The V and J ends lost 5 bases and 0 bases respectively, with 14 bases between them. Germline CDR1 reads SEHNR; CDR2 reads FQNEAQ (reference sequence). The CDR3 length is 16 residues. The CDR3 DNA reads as TGTGCCAGCAGCCCTTTGGGGAGGGATAGCAATCAGCCCCAGCATTTT. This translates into CASSPLGRDSNQPQHF. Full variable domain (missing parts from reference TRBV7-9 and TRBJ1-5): DTGVSQNPRHKITKRGQNVTFRCDPISEHNRLYWYRQTLGQGPEFLTYFQNEAQLEKSRLLSDRFSAERPKGSFSTLEIQRTEQGDSAMYLCASSPLGRDSNQPQHFGDGTRLSIL.

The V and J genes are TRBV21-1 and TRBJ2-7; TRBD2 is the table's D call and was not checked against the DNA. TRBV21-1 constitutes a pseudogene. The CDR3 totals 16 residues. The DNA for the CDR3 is TGTGCCAGCAGCAAATACCGGGGGGAGTGCAACTACGAGCAGTACTTC. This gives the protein CASSKYRGECNYEQYF.

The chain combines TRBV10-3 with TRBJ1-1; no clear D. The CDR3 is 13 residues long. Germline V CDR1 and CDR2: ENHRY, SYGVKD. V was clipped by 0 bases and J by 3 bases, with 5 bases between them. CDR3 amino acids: CAISESWDTEAFF. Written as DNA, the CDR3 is TGTGCCATCAGTGAGTCGTGGGACACTGAAGCTTTCTTT.

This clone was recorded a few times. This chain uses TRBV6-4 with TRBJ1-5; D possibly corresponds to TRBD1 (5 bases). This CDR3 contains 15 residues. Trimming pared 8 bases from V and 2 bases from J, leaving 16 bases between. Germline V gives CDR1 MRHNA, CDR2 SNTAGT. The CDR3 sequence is CASSPGPQGNQPQHF. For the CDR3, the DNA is TGTGCCAGCTCCCCGGGACCCCAGGGCAATCAGCCCCAGCATTTT.

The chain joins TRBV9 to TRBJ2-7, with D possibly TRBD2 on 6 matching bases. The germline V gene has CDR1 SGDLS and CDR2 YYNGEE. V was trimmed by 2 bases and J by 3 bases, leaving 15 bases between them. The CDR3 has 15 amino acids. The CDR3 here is CASSVGDSSIYEQYF. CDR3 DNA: TGTGCCAGCAGCGTGGGGGACTCCAGCATCTACGAGCAGTACTTC.

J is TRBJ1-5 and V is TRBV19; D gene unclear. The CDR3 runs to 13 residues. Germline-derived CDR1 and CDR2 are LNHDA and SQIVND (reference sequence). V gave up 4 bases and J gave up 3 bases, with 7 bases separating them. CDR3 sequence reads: CASSTGPNQPQHF. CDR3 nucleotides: TGTGCCAGTAGTACCGGGCCCAATCAGCCCCAGCATTTT.